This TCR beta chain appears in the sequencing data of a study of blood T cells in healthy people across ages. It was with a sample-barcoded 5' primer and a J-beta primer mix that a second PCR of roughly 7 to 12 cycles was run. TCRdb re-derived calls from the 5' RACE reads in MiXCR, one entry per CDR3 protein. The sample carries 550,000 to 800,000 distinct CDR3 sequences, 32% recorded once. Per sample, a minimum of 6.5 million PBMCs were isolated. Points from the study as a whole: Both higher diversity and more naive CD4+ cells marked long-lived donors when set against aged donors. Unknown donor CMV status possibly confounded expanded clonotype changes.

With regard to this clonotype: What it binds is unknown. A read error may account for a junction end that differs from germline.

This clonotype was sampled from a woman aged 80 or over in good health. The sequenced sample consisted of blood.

CDR3 in DNA: TGCGCCAGCAGCTTGGTAGGAAACATGAACACTGGAGCTTTCTTT. Its translation is CASSLVGNMNTGAFF. The rearrangement joins TRBV5-1 to TRBJ1-1; no definite D call. The CDR3 has 15 amino acids. Per germline, CDR1 SGHRS and CDR2 YFSETQ.